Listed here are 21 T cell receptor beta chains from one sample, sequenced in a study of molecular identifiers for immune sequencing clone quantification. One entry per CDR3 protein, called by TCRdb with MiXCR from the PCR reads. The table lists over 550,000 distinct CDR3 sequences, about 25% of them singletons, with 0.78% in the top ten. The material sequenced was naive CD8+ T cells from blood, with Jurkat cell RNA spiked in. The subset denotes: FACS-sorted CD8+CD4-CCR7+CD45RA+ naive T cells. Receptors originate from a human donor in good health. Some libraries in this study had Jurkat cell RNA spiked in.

CDR3 sequence: CASSPGQGEDEQYF. The CDR3 DNA follows: TGTGCCAGCAGCCCGGGACAGGGCGAAGACGAGCAGTACTTC. The chain couples TRBV14 to TRBJ2-7; 9 bases are shared with TRBD1. Germline lookup yields CDR1 SGHDN and CDR2 FVKESK. The CDR3 is 14 amino acids. Trimming took 4 bases from V and 5 from J; bases not matched to a gene: 6.

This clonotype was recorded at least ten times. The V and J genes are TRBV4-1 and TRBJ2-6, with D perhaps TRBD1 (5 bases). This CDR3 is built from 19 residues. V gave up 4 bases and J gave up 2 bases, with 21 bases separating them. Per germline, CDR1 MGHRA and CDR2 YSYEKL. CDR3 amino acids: CASSLEPRQRLAGANVLTF. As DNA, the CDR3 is TGCGCCAGCAGCCTTGAACCCCGACAGCGCTTGGCTGGGGCCAACGTCCTGACTTTC.

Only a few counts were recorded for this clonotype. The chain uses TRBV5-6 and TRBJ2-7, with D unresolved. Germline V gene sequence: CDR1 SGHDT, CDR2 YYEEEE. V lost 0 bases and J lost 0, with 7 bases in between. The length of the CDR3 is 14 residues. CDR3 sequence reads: CASSLATLSYEQYF. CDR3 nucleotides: TGTGCCAGCAGCTTGGCCACCCTCTCCTACGAGCAGTACTTC.

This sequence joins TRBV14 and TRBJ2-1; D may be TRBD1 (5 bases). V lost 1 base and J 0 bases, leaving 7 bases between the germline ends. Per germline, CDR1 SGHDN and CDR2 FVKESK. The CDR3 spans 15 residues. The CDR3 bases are TGTGCCAGCAGCCAAGTAGGGGACTCCTACAATGAGCAGTTCTTC. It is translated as CASSQVGDSYNEQFF. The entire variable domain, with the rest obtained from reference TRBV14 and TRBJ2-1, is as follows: EAGVTQFPSHSVIEKGQTVTLRCDPISGHDNLYWYRRVMGKEIKFLLHFVKESKQDESGMPNNRFLAERTGGTYSTLKVQPAELEDSGVYFCASSQVGDSYNEQFFGPGTRLTVL.

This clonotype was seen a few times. The CDR3 region is CASSQDREVRGNQPQHF. The CDR3 DNA follows: TGTGCCAGCTCCCAGGACAGGGAGGTTAGGGGCAATCAGCCCCAGCATTTT. The chain links TRBV18 to TRBJ1-5, with 8 positions matching TRBD1. V shed 6 bases and J 2 bases; nucleotides not matched to a gene: 12. This CDR3 contains 17 residues. CDR1 and CDR2 from the germline V gene are KGHSH and LQKENI.

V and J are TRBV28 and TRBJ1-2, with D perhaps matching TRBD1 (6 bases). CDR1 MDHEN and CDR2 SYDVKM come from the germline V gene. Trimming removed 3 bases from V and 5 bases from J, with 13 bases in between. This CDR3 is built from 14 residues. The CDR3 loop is CASSLQTGLYGYTF. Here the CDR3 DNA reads TGTGCCAGCAGTTTGCAAACAGGGCTGTATGGCTACACCTTC.

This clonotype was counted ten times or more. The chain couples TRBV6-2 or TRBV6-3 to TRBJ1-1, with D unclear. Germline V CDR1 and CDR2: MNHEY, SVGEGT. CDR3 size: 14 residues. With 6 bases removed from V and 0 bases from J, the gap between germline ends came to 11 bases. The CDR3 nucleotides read TGTGCCAGCAGCTGGCTTTCAGTGAACACTGAAGCTTTCTTT. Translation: CASSWLSVNTEAFF.

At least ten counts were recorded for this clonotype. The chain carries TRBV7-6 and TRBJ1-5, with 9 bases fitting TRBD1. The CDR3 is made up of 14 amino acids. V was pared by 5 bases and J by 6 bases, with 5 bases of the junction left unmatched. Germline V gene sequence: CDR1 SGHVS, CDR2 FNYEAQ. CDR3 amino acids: CASSDGTGSQPQHF. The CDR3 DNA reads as TGTGCCAGCAGCGACGGGACAGGGAGTCAGCCCCAGCATTTT.

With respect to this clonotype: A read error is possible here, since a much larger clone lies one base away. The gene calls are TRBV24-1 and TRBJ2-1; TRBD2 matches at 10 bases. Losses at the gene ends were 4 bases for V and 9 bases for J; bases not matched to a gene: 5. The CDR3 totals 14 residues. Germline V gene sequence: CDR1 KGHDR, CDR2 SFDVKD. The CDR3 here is CATSEGTSAGEQFF. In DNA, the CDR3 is TGTGCCACCAGTGAGGGGACTAGCGCGGGTGAGCAGTTCTTC.

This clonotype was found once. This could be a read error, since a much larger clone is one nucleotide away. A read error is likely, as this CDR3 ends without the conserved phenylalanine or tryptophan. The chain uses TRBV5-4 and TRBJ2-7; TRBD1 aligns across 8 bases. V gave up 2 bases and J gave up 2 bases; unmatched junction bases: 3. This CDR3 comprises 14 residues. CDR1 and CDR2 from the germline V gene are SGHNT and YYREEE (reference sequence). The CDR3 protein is CASSFQQGAYEQYL. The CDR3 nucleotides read TGTGCCAGCAGCTTTCAACAGGGGGCCTACGAGCAGTACCTC.

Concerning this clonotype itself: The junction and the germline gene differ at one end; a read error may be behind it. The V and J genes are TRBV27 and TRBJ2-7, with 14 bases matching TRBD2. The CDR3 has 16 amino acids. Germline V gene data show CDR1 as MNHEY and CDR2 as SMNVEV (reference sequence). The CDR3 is CASSLTGLAGANERYF. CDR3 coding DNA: TGTGCCAGCAGTCTCACGGGACTAGCGGGAGCGAACGAGCGGTACTTC.

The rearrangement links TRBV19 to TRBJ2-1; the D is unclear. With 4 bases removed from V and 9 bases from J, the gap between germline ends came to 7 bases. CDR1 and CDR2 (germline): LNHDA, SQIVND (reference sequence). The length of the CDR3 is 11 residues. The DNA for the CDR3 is TGTGCCAGTAGTAATTATGCTGAGCAGTTCTTC. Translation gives CASSNYAEQFF.

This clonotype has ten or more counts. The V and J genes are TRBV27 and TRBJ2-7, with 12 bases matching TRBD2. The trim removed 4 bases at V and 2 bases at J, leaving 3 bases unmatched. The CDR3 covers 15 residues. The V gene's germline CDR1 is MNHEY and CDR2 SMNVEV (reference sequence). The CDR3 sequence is CASSSGTSGPYEQYF. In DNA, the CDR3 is TGTGCCAGCAGTTCCGGGACTAGCGGGCCCTACGAGCAGTACTTC.

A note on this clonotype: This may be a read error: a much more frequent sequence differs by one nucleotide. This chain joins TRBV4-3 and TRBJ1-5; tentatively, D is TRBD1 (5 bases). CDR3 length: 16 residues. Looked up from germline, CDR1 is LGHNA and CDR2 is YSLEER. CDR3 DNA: TGCGCCCGCAGCCAATCCCGGGACGGTAGCAATCAGCCCCAGCATTTT. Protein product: CARSQSRDGSNQPQHF.

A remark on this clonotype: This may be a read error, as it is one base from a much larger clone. The chain's CDR3 is CSVPGPITEELFF. The CDR3 DNA follows: TGCAGCGTCCCGGGCCCTATCACCGAGGAGCTGTTTTTT. J is TRBJ2-2 and V is TRBV29-1; D uncertain. This CDR3 is built from 13 residues. In germline, CDR1 is SQVTM, CDR2 ANQGSEA.

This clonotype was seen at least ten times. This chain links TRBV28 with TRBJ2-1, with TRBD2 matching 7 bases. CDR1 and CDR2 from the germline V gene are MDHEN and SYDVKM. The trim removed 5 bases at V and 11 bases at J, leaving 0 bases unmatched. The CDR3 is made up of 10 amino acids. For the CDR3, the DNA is TGTGCCAGCAGTAGCGGGAAGCAGTTCTTC. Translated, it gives CASSSGKQFF.

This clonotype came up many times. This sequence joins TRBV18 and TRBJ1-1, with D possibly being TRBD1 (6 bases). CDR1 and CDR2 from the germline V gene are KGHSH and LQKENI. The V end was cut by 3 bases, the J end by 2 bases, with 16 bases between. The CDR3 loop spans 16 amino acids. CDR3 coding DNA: TGTGCCAGCTCACCCGATTTGGGGGCCGGTAACACTGAAGCTTTCTTT. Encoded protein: CASSPDLGAGNTEAFF.

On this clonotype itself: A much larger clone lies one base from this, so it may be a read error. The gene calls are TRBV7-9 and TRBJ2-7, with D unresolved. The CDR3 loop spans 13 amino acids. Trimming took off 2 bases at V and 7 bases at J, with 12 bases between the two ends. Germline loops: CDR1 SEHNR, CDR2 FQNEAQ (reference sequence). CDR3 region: CASSLSESGEQYF. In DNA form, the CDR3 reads TGTGCCAGCAGCTTATCCGAGTCTGGTGAGCAGTACTTC.

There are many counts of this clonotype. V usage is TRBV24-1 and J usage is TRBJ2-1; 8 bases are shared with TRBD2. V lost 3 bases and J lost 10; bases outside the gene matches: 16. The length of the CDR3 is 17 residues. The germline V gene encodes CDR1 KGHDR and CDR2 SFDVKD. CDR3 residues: CATSDPRTSPSQEEQFF. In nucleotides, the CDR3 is TGTGCCACCAGTGATCCCAGGACTAGCCCGTCTCAGGAGGAGCAGTTCTTC.

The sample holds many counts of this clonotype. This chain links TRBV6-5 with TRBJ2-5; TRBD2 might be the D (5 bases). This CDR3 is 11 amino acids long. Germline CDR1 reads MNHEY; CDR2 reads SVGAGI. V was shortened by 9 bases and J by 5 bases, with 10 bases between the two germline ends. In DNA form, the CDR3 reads TGTGCCAGTTACGGGGTGGAGACCCAGTACTTC. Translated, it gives CASYGVETQYF.

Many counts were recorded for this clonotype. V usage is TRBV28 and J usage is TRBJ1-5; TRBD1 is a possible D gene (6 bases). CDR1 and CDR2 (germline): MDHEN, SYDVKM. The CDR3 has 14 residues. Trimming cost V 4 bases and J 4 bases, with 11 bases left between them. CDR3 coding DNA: TGTGCCAGCAGTTCCTCAGGGGAAAATCAGCCCCAGCATTTT. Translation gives CASSSSGENQPQHF.